Sequencing of this T cell receptor beta chain was carried out in a study of T cells and Merkel cell carcinoma outcomes. The CDR3 spans 15 residues. CDR1 and CDR2 (germline): SGHRS, YFSETQ. Trimming at V came to 8 bases and at J to 6 bases, leaving 14 bases not matched to a gene. Points from the study as a whole: Reportedly, T-cell repertoire with density predicts Merkel cell carcinoma outcomes.

This clone came up once. Its antigen remains unknown. Libraries were prepared by immunoSEQ multiplex PCR; TCRdb keeps only in-frame clonotypes and omits some of them. The table includes hundreds of clones, approximately 91% detected once. The TCR was taken from a human donor with Merkel cell carcinoma. This chain joins TRBV5-1 and TRBJ2-3; 8 bases agree with TRBD1. The source material was tumor tissue from Merkel cell carcinoma. The DNA of the CDR3 is TGCGCCAGTCGCGAGACAGGGGACCTCCTGGATACGCAGTATTTT. Amino acids: CASRETGDLLDTQYF.